One sample yielded the 11 T cell receptor beta chains listed below, sequenced in a study of CD8+ T cells in alopecia areata. Sequencing used cDNA as its template, made by extracting RNA and reverse transcribing it. TCRdb's copy holds only in-frame clones and misses some; the assay was immunoSEQ multiplex PCR. The sample includes 160,000 or so clones, about 53% of them seen just once. The specimen comprised CD8+ T cells sorted from blood, sampled at week 0. The origin of the receptors is a human donor with alopecia areata.

This clone has just a few counts. This rearrangement joins TRBV29-1 to TRBJ1-2, with D tentatively TRBD1 (5 bases). V lost 0 bases and J lost 0, with 26 bases in between. Germline lookup yields CDR1 SQVTM and CDR2 ANQGSEA. This CDR3 has 20 amino acids. CDR3 DNA sequence: TGCAGCGTTGAAGATCCACTCCAATGGGACGAGGGCCTAGCTAACTATGGCTACACCTTC. This encodes CSVEDPLQWDEGLANYGYTF.

This clone was recorded only once. J is TRBJ2-2 and V is TRBV30; D is unresolved. The CDR3 is 12 residues long. The germline V and J ends were trimmed by 0 bases and 6 bases, with 5 bases remaining between them. Germline loops: CDR1 GTSNPN, CDR2 SVGIG (reference sequence). CDR3 amino acids: CAWSVNPGELFF. The CDR3 bases are TGTGCCTGGAGTGTAAACCCCGGGGAGCTGTTTTTT.

A few counts support this clone. The V and J genes are TRBV5-6 and TRBJ1-2, with 7 bases matching TRBD1. Germline CDR1 and CDR2: SGHDT and YYEEEE. This CDR3 comprises 15 residues. The junction had 9 bases not matched to a gene; V was cut back by 2 bases and J by 5 bases. The CDR3 sequence is CASSFRDSSIYGYTF. Written as DNA, the CDR3 is TGTGCCAGCAGCTTCCGGGACAGCTCAATTTATGGCTACACCTTC.

This chain connects TRBV9 to TRBJ2-3; D gene uncertain. Trimming took 5 bases from V and 1 from J, leaving 11 bases between them. The germline V gene encodes CDR1 SGDLS and CDR2 YYNGEE. The CDR3 loop spans 14 amino acids. DNA of the CDR3: TGTGCCAGCAGTCGCCAGAAGGGCACAGATACGCAGTATTTT. It translates to CASSRQKGTDTQYF. Full variable domain (outside the CDR3, taken from reference TRBV9 and TRBJ2-3): DSGVTQTPKHLITATGQRVTLRCSPRSGDLSVYWYQQSLDQGLQFLIQYYNGEERAKGNILERFSAQQFPDLHSELNLSSLELGDSALYFCASSRQKGTDTQYFGPGTRLTVL.

This sequence joins TRBV7-3 and TRBJ1-6; perhaps TRBD1 as D (5 bases). Germline V CDR1 and CDR2: SGHTA, FQGTGA. The CDR3 is 17 amino acids. The V end lost 5 bases, the J end lost 7 bases, and 21 bases lay between the germline ends. CDR3 amino acids: CASSPNPRGPVNSPLHF. DNA of the CDR3: TGTGCCAGCAGCCCCAATCCCCGGGGACCAGTAAATTCACCCCTCCACTTT.

This rearrangement joins TRBV7-6 to TRBJ2-1, with 8 bases that match TRBD2. CDR1 SGHVS and CDR2 FNYEAQ come from the germline V gene. Losses at the gene ends were 1 base for V and 0 bases for J; bases not matched to a gene: 11. The CDR3 is 19 amino acids. The CDR3 loop reads CASSLVRTSYQSSYNEQFF. The CDR3 DNA reads TGTGCCAGCAGCTTAGTACGGACTAGCTACCAGAGCTCCTACAATGAGCAGTTCTTC. The full variable domain, completed using reference TRBV7-6 and TRBJ2-1, is GAGVSQSPRYKVTKRGQDVALRCDPISGHVSLYWYRQALGQGPEFLTYFNYEAQQDKSGLPNDRFSAERPEGSISTLTIQRTEQRDSAMYRCASSLVRTSYQSSYNEQFFGPGTRLTVL.

V gene TRBV29-1 combines with J gene TRBJ2-4; possibly TRBD1 for D (5 bases). The germline V gene encodes CDR1 SQVTM and CDR2 ANQGSEA. The CDR3 totals 16 residues. V was pared by 4 bases and J by 0 bases, with 16 bases between. The CDR3 region is CSVVSSQGLAKNIQYF. DNA of the CDR3: TGCAGCGTTGTTAGTTCCCAGGGCCTAGCCAAAAACATTCAGTACTTC.

V gene TRBV5-1 combines with J gene TRBJ2-5; the D is unclear. The CDR3 is 15 amino acids. Germline lookup yields CDR1 SGHRS and CDR2 YFSETQ. V lost 1 base to trimming and J lost 0 bases, with 10 bases between them. CDR3 amino acids: CASSLSSEYQETQYF. The CDR3 bases are TGCGCCAGCAGCTTGAGCAGCGAGTACCAAGAGACCCAGTACTTC. Looking up the rest from reference TRBV5-1 and TRBJ2-5 gives the full variable domain: KAGVTQTPRYLIKTRGQQVTLSCSPISGHRSVSWYQQTPGQGLQFLFEYFSETQRNKGNFPGRFSGRQFSNSRSEMNVSTLELGDSALYLCASSLSSEYQETQYFGPGTRLLVL.

This clone was seen a few times. J is TRBJ2-1 and V is TRBV19; 10 bases line up with TRBD1. The CDR3 extends over 15 amino acids. V lost 4 bases, J lost 4 bases, and 4 bases stayed unmatched. From germline, CDR1 is LNHDA and CDR2 SQIVND (reference sequence). CDR3 DNA: TGTGCCAGTAGTACGGGACAGGGGCGGTACAATGAGCAGTTCTTC. Translation gives CASSTGQGRYNEQFF.

The chain recombines TRBV7-9 with TRBJ2-2; a weak D match, TRBD2 (6 bases). CDR1 is SEHNR and CDR2 is FQNEAQ in the germline V gene (reference sequence). Trimming removed 8 bases at V and 1 base at J, with 14 bases between. The CDR3 extends over 15 amino acids. CDR3 sequence (DNA): TGTGCCAGCCGAGGACGGCGGGGGAACACCGGGGAGCTGTTTTTT. This gives the protein CASRGRRGNTGELFF.

The V and J genes are TRBV6-5 and TRBJ1-2; D is ambiguous. Germline values: CDR1 MNHEY, CDR2 SVGAGI. Trimming stripped 0 bases from V and 8 bases from J, with 13 bases between. The CDR3 is made up of 14 amino acids. The CDR3 loop is CASSYSEGLTGYTF. The CDR3 DNA reads as TGTGCCAGCAGTTACTCTGAGGGATTAACCGGCTACACCTTC.